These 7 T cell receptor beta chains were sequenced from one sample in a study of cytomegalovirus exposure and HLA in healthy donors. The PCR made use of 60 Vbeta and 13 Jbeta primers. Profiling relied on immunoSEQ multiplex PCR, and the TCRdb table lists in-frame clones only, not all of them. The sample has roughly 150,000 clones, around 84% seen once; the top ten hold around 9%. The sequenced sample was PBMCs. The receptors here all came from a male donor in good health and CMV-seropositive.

DNA for the CDR3: TGTGCCAGCAGCGTAGTGGTAGCGGGAGCTCATGAGCAGTTCTTC. Its translation: CASSVVVAGAHEQFF. V is TRBV9 and J is TRBJ2-1, with 9 bases that match TRBD2. CDR1 SGDLS and CDR2 YYNGEE come from the germline V gene. CDR3 length: 15 amino acids. The V segment lost 0 bases and the J segment 8 bases; nucleotides outside the gene matches: 6.

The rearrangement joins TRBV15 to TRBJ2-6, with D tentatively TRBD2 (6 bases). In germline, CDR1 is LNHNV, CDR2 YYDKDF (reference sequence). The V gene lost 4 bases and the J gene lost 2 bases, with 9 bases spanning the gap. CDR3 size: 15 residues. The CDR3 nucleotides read TGTGCCACCAGCACAACGGGGGCTGGGGCCAACGTCCTGACTTTC. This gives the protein CATSTTGAGANVLTF. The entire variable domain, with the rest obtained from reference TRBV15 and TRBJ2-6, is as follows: DAMVIQNPRYQVTQFGKPVTLSCSQTLNHNVMYWYQQKSSQAPKLLFHYYDKDFNNEADTPDNFQSRRPNTSFCFLDIRSPGLGDTAMYLCATSTTGAGANVLTFGAGSRLTVL.

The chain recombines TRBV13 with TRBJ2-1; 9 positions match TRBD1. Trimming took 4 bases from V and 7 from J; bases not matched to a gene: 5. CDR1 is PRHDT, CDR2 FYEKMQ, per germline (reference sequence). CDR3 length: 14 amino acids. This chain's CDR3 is CASSSLDRGNEQFF. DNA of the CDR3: TGTGCCAGCAGCTCACTAGACAGGGGGAATGAGCAGTTCTTC.

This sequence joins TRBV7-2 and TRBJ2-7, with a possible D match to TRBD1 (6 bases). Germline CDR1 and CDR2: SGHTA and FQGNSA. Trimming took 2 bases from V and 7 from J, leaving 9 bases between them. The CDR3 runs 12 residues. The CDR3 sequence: CASSLQGWEQYF. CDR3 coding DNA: TGTGCCAGCAGCTTACAGGGGTGGGAGCAGTACTTC.

CDR3 DNA: TGTGCCAGCAGCCAGCACCGGGGGGACCAAGAGACCCAGTACTTC. Translating it yields CASSQHRGDQETQYF. The J gene is TRBJ2-5, the V gene TRBV14; 7 bases agree with TRBD2. Germline V gives CDR1 SGHDN, CDR2 FVKESK. The CDR3 loop spans 15 amino acids. Losses at the gene ends were 3 bases for V and 0 bases for J; bases not matched to a gene: 4.

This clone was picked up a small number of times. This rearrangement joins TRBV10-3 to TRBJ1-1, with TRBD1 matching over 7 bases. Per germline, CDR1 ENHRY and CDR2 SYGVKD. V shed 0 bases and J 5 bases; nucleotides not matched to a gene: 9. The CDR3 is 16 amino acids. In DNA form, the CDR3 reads TGTGCCATCAGTGAGTCGGGGAACAGGGGCGGGACTGAAGCTTTCTTT. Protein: CAISESGNRGGTEAFF.

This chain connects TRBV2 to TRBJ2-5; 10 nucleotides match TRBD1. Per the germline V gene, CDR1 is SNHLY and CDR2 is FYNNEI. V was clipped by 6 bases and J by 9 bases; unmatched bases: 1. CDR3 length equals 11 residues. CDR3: CASRDRGSQYF. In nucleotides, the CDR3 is TGTGCCAGCAGGGACAGGGGGTCCCAGTACTTC.